These T cell receptor beta chains were read from a single sample in a study of cytomegalovirus exposure and HLA in healthy donors. Assay used: immunoSEQ multiplex PCR; TCRdb lists only in-frame clones, some missing. Found here are hundreds of thousands of clones, approximately 80% of them singletons; the top ten hold around 4%. What was sequenced was PBMCs. The receptor set was obtained from a male donor in good health and CMV-seronegative. Each CDR3 is given without its conserved first and last residue. The D gene is left open where the match is weak. Clone size is given for some rows only: seen once, a few or many times, or a class if the clone is expanded.

12,NA,TRBJ1-2,TRBV5-1,NA,ASSYGKLNYGYT
9,NA,TRBJ1-2,TRBV19,once,ASSIGVGYT
14,TRBD1,TRBJ1-2,TRBV5-1,NA,ASSWGDRVTPYGYT
17,TRBD2,TRBJ2-3,TRBV5-1,NA,ASSLALLAGGPSTDTQY
14,TRBD1,NA,TRBV15,NA,ATSRGVDRGHNEQY
14,TRBD1,TRBJ2-3,TRBV15,NA,ATSRDRGQSTDTQY
13,NA,TRBJ1-3,TRBV2,NA,ASGWTREVGNTIY
13,NA,TRBJ2-5,TRBV10-1,NA,ASSVTGPGEETQY
14,NA,TRBJ1-6,TRBV28,NA,ASSLRQSSYNSPLH
11,NA,TRBJ2-5,TRBV5-1,NA,ASQLASQETQY
14,NA,TRBJ2-3,TRBV27,NA,ASVEFGGRGTDTQY
14,TRBD1,TRBJ2-4,TRBV19,NA,ASSMGQGLAKNIQY
12,NA,TRBJ2-1,TRBV5-1,NA,ASSPALKQHEQF
10,NA,TRBJ2-7,TRBV28,once,ASSQLVAEQY
12,NA,TRBJ1-1,TRBV6-5,few,ASSYGGLDTEAF
13,NA,TRBJ2-7,TRBV6-1,NA,ASTLRRGPSYEQY
13,NA,TRBJ1-2,TRBV12-5,NA,ASGAFGGPSYGYT
12,TRBD1,TRBJ1-1,TRBV5-6,few,ASRSRGLSTEAF
10,NA,TRBJ1-1,TRBV19,NA,ASSTGNTEAF
10,NA,TRBJ1-1,TRBV9,NA,ASSVVRAEAF
13,NA,TRBJ2-3,TRBV19,NA,ASSMTGGSTDTQY
13,NA,TRBJ1-2,TRBV9,NA,ASSVAPGQHYGYT
12,TRBD2,TRBJ2-5,TRBV2,NA,ASSPGTSVETQY
13,TRBD2,TRBJ2-1,TRBV10-2,NA,ASSELLAGGNEQF
13,NA,TRBJ2-7,TRBV5-1,NA,ASSKGERAAYEQY
14,TRBD2,TRBJ2-2,TRBV5-6,NA,ASSSGTSGRTGELF
14,NA,TRBJ1-5,TRBV7-8,NA,ASSLVGVQSNQPQH
13,NA,TRBJ1-2,TRBV27,NA,ASSQNRAHGYGYT
12,NA,TRBJ2-7,TRBV27,NA,ASSWAPNLYEQY
11,TRBD2,TRBJ2-7,TRBV18,once,ASSPVAGDEQY
13,TRBD1,TRBJ2-7,TRBV19,once,ASKPSPGQSYEQY
10,NA,TRBJ1-2,TRBV7-9,few,ASSLAQGSYT
13,TRBD2,TRBJ2-3,TRBV28,NA,ASSPSGMSTDTQY
16,NA,TRBJ2-6,TRBV21-1,NA,ASSKLRDRESGANVLT
14,NA,TRBJ2-2,TRBV10-3,NA,AISESLGGNTGELF
12,NA,TRBJ1-2,TRBV6-1,few,ASSVDMFSYGYT
13,TRBD1,TRBJ1-5,TRBV13,NA,ASSLGGQGDQPQH
10,NA,TRBJ1-1,TRBV5-8,few,ASSIYGGAAF
12,NA,TRBJ1-1,TRBV6-5,NA,ASSYVFDQGEAF
11,TRBD1,TRBJ1-5,TRBV19,NA,ASTDRGSQPQH
16,TRBD2,TRBJ2-2,TRBV5-1,NA,ASSGLGLAGGSTGELF
11,NA,TRBJ2-2,TRBV6-6,NA,ASTLLGTGELF
12,NA,TRBJ2-5,TRBV4-1,NA,ASSPRDNQETQY
12,NA,TRBJ2-3,TRBV30,NA,AWIDIGRGDTQY
14,NA,TRBJ1-5,TRBV18,few,ASSPAGTLSNQPQH
12,NA,TRBJ2-1,TRBV7-9,NA,ASSLDSSYNEQF
14,NA,TRBJ1-2,TRBV14,few,ASSQASSKGDYGYT
12,NA,TRBJ2-3,TRBV5-6,NA,ASSLPRNTDTQY
15,TRBD2,TRBJ2-1,TRBV4-1,NA,ASSQGGGGNSYNEQF